This TCR beta chain was identified during a study of T cell responses to AZD1222 COVID-19 vaccine. The wider study: Second doses that came at about 4 or about 12 weeks were put together. Study findings and constraints: Only 5 or 6 AZD1222 recipients were seropositive at baseline. Donors were chiefly white British, with a greater number of females, and clonal diversity was perhaps underestimated.

Some clones are missing from TCRdb's copy, which holds only in-frame ones; the method was immunoSEQ multiplex PCR. The data contain about 63,000 clones, 85% to 90% of them singletons. The CDR3 has 15 amino acids. Germline V lookup: CDR1 SGHKS, CDR2 YYEKEE (reference sequence). V lost 5 bases and J lost 1, with 15 bases in between. Of note for this clone: Its cognate antigen is unknown.

The TCR sequence derives from an adult in good health. The source material was peripheral blood, sampled on day 0 of AZD1222 vaccination. The chain is built from TRBV5-5 and TRBJ1-1, with D possibly TRBD1 on 5 matching bases. For the CDR3, the DNA is TGTGCCAGCAGTGCACTCGGGGGTGAGAACACTGAAGCTTTCTTT. Encoded protein: CASSALGGENTEAFF.